The clone carrying this TCR beta chain came up many times. Its antigen is currently unknown. The sample belongs to a study of identical twins. Study-level points and caveats: Invariant MAIT and iNKT cells could partly confound zero-insertion analyses. Fewer insertions marked abundant cord blood beta clonotypes; young adult naive trended weakly, memory not at all. Out-of-frame sharing of TCR alpha in monozygotic twins was underestimated by models.

TCRdb ran MiXCR on the 5' RACE reads and lists one entry per CDR3 protein. The sample includes a few hundred thousand distinct CDR3 sequences, roughly a tenth of them seen just once. This CDR3 comprises 16 residues. The germline gives CDR1 SGHRS, CDR2 YFSETQ. J lost 7 bases, V lost 3 bases, and 9 bases had no gene match. The V and J genes are TRBV5-1 and TRBJ1-4; TRBD1 matches 10 bases. What was sequenced was memory T cells sorted from blood. This receptor was identified in a man aged 50 to 59 in good health. The CDR3 reads CASSWTPGQGTEKLFF. The CDR3, as DNA: TGCGCCAGCAGCTGGACACCGGGACAGGGGACTGAAAAACTGTTTTTT.